This record covers a single TCR beta chain. Its antigen is undetermined. V was clipped by 6 bases and J by 4 bases; unmatched bases: 9. This CDR3 is 15 amino acids long. Germline CDR1 reads MNHNS; CDR2 reads SASEGT. The assay was immunoSEQ multiplex PCR, and TCRdb's table has in-frame clones only and misses some. The sample lists about 270,000 clones, approximately 79% seen once, with roughly 5.7% in the top ten. The data are from a study of cytotoxic CD8 clonotypes in ibrutinib-treated CLL. Study-wide findings and caveats: Public clonotypes proved infrequent, and on treatment they shrank or remained steady. Sampling schedules were unmatched across sustained-remission and progressing patients.

The source is a human donor with chronic lymphocytic leukemia. The specimen was PBMCs, collected at disease progression, from a patient treated with ibrutinib. V usage is TRBV6-1 and J usage is TRBJ2-5; the match to TRBD1 covers 9 bases. This CDR3 is CASSIRDRVPETQYF. CDR3 sequence (DNA): TGTGCCAGCAGCATCCGGGACAGGGTACCAGAGACCCAGTACTTC.